Presented here are 13 T cell receptor beta chains from one specimen sequenced in a study of identical twins. Each CDR3 protein is one row after TCRdb ran MiXCR on the 5' RACE reads. The sample lists 750,000 to 950,000 distinct CDR3 sequences, about 12% occurring once. Another study also made use of these data, one on yellow fever vaccine responses in identical twins.

Sequenced sample: PBMCs. Source of these receptors: a young woman in good health.

The chain carries TRBV5-1 and TRBJ1-2; unclear D gene. Germline loops: CDR1 SGHRS, CDR2 YFSETQ. The CDR3 extends over 14 amino acids. Trimming cost V 1 base and J 3 bases, with 10 bases left between them. The CDR3 region is CASSLIVNDYGYTF. For the CDR3, the DNA is TGCGCCAGCAGCTTGATAGTGAATGACTATGGCTACACCTTC.

The chain is built from TRBV12-3 or TRBV12-4 and TRBJ2-7; 7 positions agree with TRBD1. V lost 5 bases to trimming and J lost 0 bases; unmatched junction nucleotides: 10. This CDR3 is built from 16 residues. CDR3 region: CASSPVRTGSSYEQYF. The CDR3, as DNA: TGTGCCAGCAGTCCCGTCCGGACAGGCAGCTCCTACGAGCAGTACTTC.

This clonotype has just a few counts. The chain couples TRBV7-2 to TRBJ2-1; 8 nucleotides align to TRBD2. This CDR3 is built from 15 residues. CDR1 and CDR2 from the germline V gene are SGHTA and FQGNSA. V gave up 3 bases and J gave up 2 bases; unmatched junction bases: 3. CDR3 sequence reads: CASSFLAGAYNEQFF. Here the CDR3 DNA reads TGTGCCAGCAGCTTCCTAGCGGGCGCCTACAATGAGCAGTTCTTC.

This clonotype was seen at least ten times. The chain joins TRBV28 to TRBJ2-5; D is uncertain. The CDR3 consists of 14 residues. The V end lost 1 base, the J end lost 5 bases, and 11 bases lay between the germline ends. Germline CDR1 MDHEN, CDR2 SYDVKM. CDR3 nucleotide sequence: TGTGCCAGCAGTTTATTTCTGGATTTGGAGACCCAGTACTTC. This codes for CASSLFLDLETQYF.

This clonotype occurred a few times. This sequence joins TRBV20-1 and TRBJ2-1, with D possibly being TRBD1 (6 bases). Germline V gives CDR1 DFQATT, CDR2 SNEGSKA (reference sequence). This CDR3 spans 14 amino acids. The V and J ends lost 6 bases and 0 bases respectively, with 12 bases between them. The CDR3 DNA reads TGCAGTGCCATGGGGGCAAGCTCCTACAATGAGCAGTTCTTC. This codes for CSAMGASSYNEQFF.

The V call is TRBV29-1, the J call TRBJ1-1; 10 bases align to TRBD1. With 7 bases clipped from V and 5 bases from J, the junction kept 10 bases outside the gene matches. The CDR3 length is 14 residues. The V gene's germline CDR1 is SQVTM and CDR2 ANQGSEA. The CDR3 loop is CSAQRGTGETEAFF. CDR3 nucleotides: TGCAGCGCGCAAAGGGGGACAGGGGAAACTGAAGCTTTCTTT.

This clonotype has just a few counts. CDR3 amino acids: CASSLLGSSDPTDTQYF. The DNA for the CDR3 is TGTGCCAGCAGTTTACTGGGTTCTAGCGACCCCACAGATACGCAGTATTTT. This chain joins TRBV12-3 or TRBV12-4 and TRBJ2-3; D might be TRBD2 (6 bases). Trimming pared 2 bases from V and 2 bases from J, leaving 17 bases between. CDR3 length: 17 residues.

This clonotype showed up just a few times. The V gene is TRBV29-1, the J gene TRBJ2-5, with D perhaps matching TRBD2 (6 bases). V was trimmed by 0 bases and J by 4 bases, leaving 15 bases between them. Germline CDR1 reads SQVTM; CDR2 reads ANQGSEA. The CDR3 runs 15 residues. The DNA for the CDR3 is TGCAGCGTTGAAGATTACGGGGGTTTTGGAGAGACCCAGTACTTC. Amino acid sequence: CSVEDYGGFGETQYF.

This clonotype was recorded at least ten times. The V gene is TRBV10-3, the J gene TRBJ2-3; tentatively, D is TRBD1 (7 bases). Trimming left V 2 bases short and J 4 bases short, with 10 bases between. The CDR3 has 14 residues. CDR1 ENHRY and CDR2 SYGVKD come from the germline V gene. This CDR3 is CAISEDRDSDTQYF. CDR3 sequence (DNA): TGTGCCATCAGTGAGGACAGGGACTCAGATACGCAGTATTTT.

J is TRBJ1-1 and V is TRBV5-1; D is unresolved. The V gene's germline CDR1 is SGHRS and CDR2 YFSETQ. There are 13 residues in the CDR3. V lost 0 bases and J lost 4, with 7 bases in between. CDR3 protein: CASSLAKGTEAFF. CDR3 nucleotide sequence: TGCGCCAGCAGCTTGGCTAAGGGCACTGAAGCTTTCTTT.

The chain recombines TRBV11-2 with TRBJ1-1; unclear D gene. The CDR3 has 19 residues. Trimming shortened V by 0 bases and J by 1 base, and 21 bases separated the two germline ends. Germline V gene data show CDR1 as SGHAT and CDR2 as FQNNGV. The CDR3 sequence: CASSLDQRWVGSENTEAFF. CDR3 in DNA: TGTGCCAGCAGCTTAGATCAGAGGTGGGTTGGGAGCGAGAACACTGAAGCTTTCTTT.

This clonotype was counted a single time. This sequence joins TRBV12-3 or TRBV12-4 and TRBJ2-1, with D possibly matching TRBD1 (7 bases). CDR3 size: 15 residues. Trimming left V 3 bases short and J 2 bases short, with 11 bases between. As DNA, the CDR3 is TGTGCCAGCAGTTTGCAGGGGGGCGCCTACAATGAGCAGTTCTTC. Translated: CASSLQGGAYNEQFF.

This rearrangement joins TRBV20-1 to TRBJ1-5; D remains ambiguous. V lost 1 base, J lost 3 bases, and 7 bases lay in between. This CDR3 comprises 13 residues. CDR1 and CDR2 from the germline V gene are DFQATT and SNEGSKA (reference sequence). In DNA form, the CDR3 reads TGCAGTGCTAGAGGGGTTCCCAATCAGCCCCAGCATTTT. Protein: CSARGVPNQPQHF.